This TCR beta chain was captured by sequencing in a study of blood T cell repertoires in COVID-19. Study-level background: Acute and convalescent COVID-19 samples came from the United States, Italy and Spain. T cells, B-cell-depleted T cells, or PBMCs provided the cDNA or gDNA that served as material.

Generated by immunoSEQ multiplex PCR, the TCRdb table keeps only in-frame clones and is missing some. Altogether around 170,000 clones are present, roughly 80% being singletons, with the ten largest covering roughly 13%. The junction had 4 bases not matched to a gene; V was cut back by 5 bases and J by 0 bases. CDR3 length equals 16 residues. Germline V gives CDR1 LNHNV, CDR2 YYDKDF (reference sequence). The sequenced material came from peripheral blood. This sequence joins TRBV15 and TRBJ2-1; 10 nucleotides align to TRBD2. The sequence came from a man aged 18 to 29 with active or convalescent COVID-19. The CDR3 DNA reads as TGTGCCACCAGCCAATCTAGCGGGGGCTCCTACAATGAGCAGTTCTTC. Translated, it gives CATSQSSGGSYNEQFF.